This TCR beta chain was found in a study of blood T cell repertoires in COVID-19. Study-level information: Samples of COVID-19 (acute and convalescent) were obtained from the United States, Italy and Spain. PBMCs, B-cell-depleted T cells, or T cells were the source of the cDNA or gDNA that made up the material.

Under the authors' procedure: By means of reference gene primer amplification, nucleated cell counts were estimated. Generated by immunoSEQ multiplex PCR, the TCRdb table keeps only in-frame clones and is missing some. Clone size and V and J calls were adopted from that table, with D and trimming inferred from the DNA. This table has roughly 65,000 clones, 86% appearing once. The germline gives CDR1 SQVTM, CDR2 ANQGSEA. The CDR3 loop spans 16 amino acids. Trimming took off 7 bases at V and 1 base at J, with 22 bases between the two ends. Sequenced input: peripheral blood. The sequence was collected from a woman aged 55-69 years with acute or convalescent COVID-19. The chain employs TRBV29-1 and TRBJ1-1, with no clear D. The CDR3, as DNA: TGCAGCGCCTACTTATTCGAGGGTATGAAGAACACTGAAGCTTTCTTT. Protein sequence: CSAYLFEGMKNTEAFF.